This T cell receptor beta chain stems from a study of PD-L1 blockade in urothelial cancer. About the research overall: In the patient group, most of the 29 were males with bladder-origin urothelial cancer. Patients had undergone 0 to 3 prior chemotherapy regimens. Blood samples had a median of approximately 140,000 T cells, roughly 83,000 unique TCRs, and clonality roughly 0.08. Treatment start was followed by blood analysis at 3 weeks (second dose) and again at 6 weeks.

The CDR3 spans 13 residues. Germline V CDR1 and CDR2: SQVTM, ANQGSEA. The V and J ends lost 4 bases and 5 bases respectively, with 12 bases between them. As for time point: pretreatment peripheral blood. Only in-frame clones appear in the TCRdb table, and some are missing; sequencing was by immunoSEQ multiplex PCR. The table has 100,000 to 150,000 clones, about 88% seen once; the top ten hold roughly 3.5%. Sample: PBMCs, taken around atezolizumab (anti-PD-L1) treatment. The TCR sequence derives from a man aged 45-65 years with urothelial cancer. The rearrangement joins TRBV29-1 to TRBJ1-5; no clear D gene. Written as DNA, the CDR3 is TGCAGCGTTGCTTCGACCGAGGATCAGCCCCAGCATTTT. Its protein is CSVASTEDQPQHF.